What follows is one TCR beta chain and its context. Which antigen it targets is not known. Base qualities are not at hand, and no much larger clone is one base apart. The twin pairs came from the European Cystic Fibrosis Twin and Sibling Study Cohort, a cohort that recruited patients from roughly 160 CF clinics across 14 European countries. Both zygosity and CFTR genotype were checked in-house, and zygosity was tested with multiplex PCR across nine short tandem repeat loci. Peripheral blood was taken from each twin, and clinical parameters were recorded on the day of blood sampling. Genomic DNA was isolated from peripheral blood cells with phenol/chloroform and kept in TE buffer at 4 degrees C. Following the manufacturer's instructions, TCR beta CDR3 regions were amplified by multiplex PCR with the immunoSEQ immune profiling system. An Illumina NextSeq system was used for sequencing. The original methods were these. The immunoSEQ Analyzer platform handled processing of the sequence data, and clonality was calculated by taking the square root of Simpson's index of productive rearrangements. Similarity in V and J usage was measured by Jensen-Shannon distance, and OLGA was used to compute CDR3 generation probabilities. The immuneACCESS database (August 2020) and VDJdb (December 2020) were searched for shared CDR3 sequences. TCRdb provides this immuneACCESS table in a form limited to in-frame rearrangements. Some clones are lacking; in checked studies, under half of them reflect an unresolved V gene, and why the rest are absent is not known. V, J and clone size derive from that table, while D and trimming were established from the DNA sequence. This sample has roughly 14,000 clones in its table, and approximately 98% of those were observed once. The ten largest account for 0.41% of the sample.

The source of the sample is a study of monozygotic twins with cystic fibrosis (dated by TCRdb to the early 2020s). The study in broad terms: About 3 micrograms of fragmented DNA went through approximately 14 PCR cycles to produce barcoded libraries. Twins were ranked among over a thousand cohort participants for weight-for-height and FEVPerc (FEV1 disease centile) on the day of blood sampling. TCR beta repertoires were compared within and between 16 monozygotic twin pairs with cystic fibrosis so that genetic influence on V and J gene usage could be assessed. Ten female and six male twin pairs, aged about 2.0 to 36.4 years (median roughly 9.3 years) and mostly children and adolescents, were included in the cohort. Data for three of the twin pairs had been reported earlier in a different context. The investigation overall reported the following: Only a small cohort was studied, and no association of shared CDR3 numbers with age, concordance or disease severity was found. Simpson clonality was found to be generally low (median roughly 0.01), suggesting a naive-dominated repertoire, although higher clonality was observed in the most severely affected patients. V gene usage was most similar to the co-twin for 13 of 16 pairs, and J usage for 8 of 16 pairs, suggesting genetic constraints. Significantly higher nucleotide-identical clonotype sharing was observed within monozygotic CF twin pairs than between unrelated CF individuals (P = 0.000026, Mann-Whitney).

The germline V gene encodes CDR1 MGHDK and CDR2 SYGVNS. The CDR3, from cysteine to phenylalanine, totals 12 residues. Here the CDR3 DNA is all that survives: 36 bases in frame from base 1. Deletion took 6 bases off V and 5 bases off J, with a span of 8 bases between the germline ends. The chain is made from TRBV25-1 and TRBJ1-5, with the D gene not confidently named. What was sequenced was blood. This sequence was found in a girl aged 2 to 9 with cystic fibrosis. At the DNA level, the sequence is TGTGCCAGCAGGGACGGTGATCAGCCCCAGCATTTT. Its amino acids are CASRDGDQPQHF.